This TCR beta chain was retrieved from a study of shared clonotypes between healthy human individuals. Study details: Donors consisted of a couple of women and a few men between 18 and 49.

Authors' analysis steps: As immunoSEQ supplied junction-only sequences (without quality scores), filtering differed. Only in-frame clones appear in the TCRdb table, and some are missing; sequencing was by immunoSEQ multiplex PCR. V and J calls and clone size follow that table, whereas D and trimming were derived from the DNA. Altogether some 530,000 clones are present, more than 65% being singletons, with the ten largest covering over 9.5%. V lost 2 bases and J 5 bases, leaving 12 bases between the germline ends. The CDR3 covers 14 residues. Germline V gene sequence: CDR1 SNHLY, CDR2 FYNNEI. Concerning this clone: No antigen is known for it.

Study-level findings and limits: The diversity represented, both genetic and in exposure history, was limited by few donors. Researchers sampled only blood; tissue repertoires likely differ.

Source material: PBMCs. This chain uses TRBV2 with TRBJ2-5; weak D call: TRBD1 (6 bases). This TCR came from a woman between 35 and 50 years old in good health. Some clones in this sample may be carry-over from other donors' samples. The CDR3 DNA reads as TGTGCCAGCAGTGAACGGGACAACCCGGAGACCCAGTACTTC. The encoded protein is CASSERDNPETQYF. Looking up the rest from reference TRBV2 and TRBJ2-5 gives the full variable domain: EPEVTQTPSHQVTQMGQEVILRCVPISNHLYFYWYRQILGQKVEFLVSFYNNEISEKSEIFDDQFSVERPDGSNFTLKIRSTKLEDSAMYFCASSERDNPETQYFGPGTRLLVL.